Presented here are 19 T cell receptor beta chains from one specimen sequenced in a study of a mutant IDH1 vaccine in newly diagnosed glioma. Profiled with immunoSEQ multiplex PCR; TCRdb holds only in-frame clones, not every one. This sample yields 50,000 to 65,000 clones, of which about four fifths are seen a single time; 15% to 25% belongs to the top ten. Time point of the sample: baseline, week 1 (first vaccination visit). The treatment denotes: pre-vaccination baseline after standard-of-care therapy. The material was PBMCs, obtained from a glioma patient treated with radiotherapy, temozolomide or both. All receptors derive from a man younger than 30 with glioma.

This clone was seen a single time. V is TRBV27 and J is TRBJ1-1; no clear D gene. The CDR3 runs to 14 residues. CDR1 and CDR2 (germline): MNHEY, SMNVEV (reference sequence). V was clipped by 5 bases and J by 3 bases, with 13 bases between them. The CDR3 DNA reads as TGTGCCAGCAGTGCCCGAGGAAGGGACACTGAAGCTTTCTTT. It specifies CASSARGRDTEAFF.

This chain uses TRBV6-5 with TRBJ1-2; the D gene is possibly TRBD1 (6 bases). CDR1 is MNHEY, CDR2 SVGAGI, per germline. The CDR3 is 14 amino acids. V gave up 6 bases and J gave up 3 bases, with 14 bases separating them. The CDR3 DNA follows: TGTGCCAGCAGCACAGGGTTCCTGGACTATGGCTACACCTTC. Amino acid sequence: CASSTGFLDYGYTF.

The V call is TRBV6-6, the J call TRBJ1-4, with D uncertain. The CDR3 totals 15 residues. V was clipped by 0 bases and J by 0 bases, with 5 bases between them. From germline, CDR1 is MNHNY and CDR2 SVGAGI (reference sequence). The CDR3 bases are TGTGCCAGCAGTTACTCGAGCACAACTAATGAAAAACTGTTTTTT. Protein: CASSYSSTTNEKLFF.

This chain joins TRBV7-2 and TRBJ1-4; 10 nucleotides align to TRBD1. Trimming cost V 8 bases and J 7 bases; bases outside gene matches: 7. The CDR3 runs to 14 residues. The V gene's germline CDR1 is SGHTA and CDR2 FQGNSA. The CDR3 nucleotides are TGTGCCAGCTCTACCGGGACAGGGGTTGAAAAACTGTTTTTT. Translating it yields CASSTGTGVEKLFF.

The DNA for the CDR3 is TGTGCCAGCAGCTTGGCCGCTAACACTGAAGCTTTCTTT. Translation gives CASSLAANTEAFF. J is TRBJ1-1 and V is TRBV5-6; D not certain. The CDR3 sequence is 13 residues long. The V end was cut by 0 bases, the J end by 2 bases, with 5 bases between. Germline CDR1 is SGHDT and CDR2 is YYEEEE.

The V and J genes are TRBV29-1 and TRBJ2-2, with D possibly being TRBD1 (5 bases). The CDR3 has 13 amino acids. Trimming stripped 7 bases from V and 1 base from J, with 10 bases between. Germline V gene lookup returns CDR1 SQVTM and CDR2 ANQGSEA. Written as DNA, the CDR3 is TGCAGCGCCCCGACAGAGAACACCGGGGAGCTGTTTTTT. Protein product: CSAPTENTGELFF.

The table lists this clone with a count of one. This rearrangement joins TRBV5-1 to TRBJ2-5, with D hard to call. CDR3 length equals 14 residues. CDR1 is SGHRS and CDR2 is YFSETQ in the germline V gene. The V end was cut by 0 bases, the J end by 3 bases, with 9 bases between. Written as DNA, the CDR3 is TGCGCCAGCAGCTTGGTGGTTAGTAAAGAGACCCAGTACTTC. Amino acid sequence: CASSLVVSKETQYF.

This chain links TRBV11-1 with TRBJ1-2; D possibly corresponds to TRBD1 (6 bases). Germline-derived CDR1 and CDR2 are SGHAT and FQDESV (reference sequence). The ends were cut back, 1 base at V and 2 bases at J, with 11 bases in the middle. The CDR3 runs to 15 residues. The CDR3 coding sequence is TGTGCCAGCAGCTTAGAGGCTGACAGGAACTATGGCTACACCTTC. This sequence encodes CASSLEADRNYGYTF. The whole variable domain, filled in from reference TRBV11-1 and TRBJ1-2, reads EAEVAQSPRYKITEKSQAVAFWCDPISGHATLYWYRQILGQGPELLVQFQDESVVDDSQLPKDRFSAERLKGVDSTLKIQPAELGDSAMYLCASSLEADRNYGYTFGSGTRLTVV.

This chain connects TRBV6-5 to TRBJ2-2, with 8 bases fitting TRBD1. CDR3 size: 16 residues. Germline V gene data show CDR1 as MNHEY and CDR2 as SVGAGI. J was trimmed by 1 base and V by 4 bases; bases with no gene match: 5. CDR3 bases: TGTGCCAGCAGTTCCCCCGGGACAGGGAACACCGGGGAGCTGTTTTTT. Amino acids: CASSSPGTGNTGELFF.

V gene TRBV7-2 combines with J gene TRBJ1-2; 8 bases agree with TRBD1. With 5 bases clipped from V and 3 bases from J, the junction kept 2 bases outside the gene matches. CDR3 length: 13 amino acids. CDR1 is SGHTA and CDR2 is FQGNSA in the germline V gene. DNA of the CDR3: TGTGCCAGCAGCCCGGACAGGGACTATGGCTACACCTTC. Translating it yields CASSPDRDYGYTF.

DNA of the CDR3: TGTGCCAGCAGTTCCCGTGGCAGGGGAGGGGGCACTGAAGCTTTCTTT. Amino acid sequence: CASSSRGRGGGTEAFF. This rearrangement joins TRBV28 to TRBJ1-1, with a tentative D call TRBD1 (6 bases). V lost 4 bases, J lost 4 bases, and 19 bases lay in between. The length of the CDR3 is 16 residues. CDR1 and CDR2 (germline): MDHEN, SYDVKM.

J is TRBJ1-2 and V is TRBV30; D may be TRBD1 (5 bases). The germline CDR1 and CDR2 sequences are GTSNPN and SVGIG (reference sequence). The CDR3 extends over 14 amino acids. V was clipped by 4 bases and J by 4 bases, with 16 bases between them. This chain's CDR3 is CAWTTPGGVYGYTF. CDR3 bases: TGTGCCTGGACGACGCCTGGGGGGGTCTATGGCTACACCTTC.

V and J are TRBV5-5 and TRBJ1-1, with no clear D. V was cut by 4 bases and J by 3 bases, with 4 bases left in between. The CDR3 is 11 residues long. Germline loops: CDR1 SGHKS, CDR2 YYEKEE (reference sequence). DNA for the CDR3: TGTGCCAGCAGCCCGTACACTGAAGCTTTCTTT. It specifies CASSPYTEAFF. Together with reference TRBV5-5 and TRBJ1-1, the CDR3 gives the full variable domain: DAGVTQSPTHLIKTRGQQVTLRCSPISGHKSVSWYQQVLGQGPQFIFQYYEKEERGRGNFPDRFSARQFPNYSSELNVNALLLGDSALYLCASSPYTEAFFGQGTRLTVV.

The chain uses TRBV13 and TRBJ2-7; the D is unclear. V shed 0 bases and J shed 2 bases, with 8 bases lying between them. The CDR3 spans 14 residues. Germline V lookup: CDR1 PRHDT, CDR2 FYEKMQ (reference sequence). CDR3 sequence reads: CASSLGPQAYEQYF. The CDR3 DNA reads TGTGCCAGCAGCTTAGGACCCCAGGCCTACGAGCAGTACTTC.

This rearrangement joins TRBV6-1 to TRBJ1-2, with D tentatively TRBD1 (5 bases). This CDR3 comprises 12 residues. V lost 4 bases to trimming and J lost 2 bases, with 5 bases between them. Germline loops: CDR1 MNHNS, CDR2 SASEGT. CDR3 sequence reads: CASSGQNYGYTF. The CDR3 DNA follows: TGTGCCAGCAGTGGACAGAACTATGGCTACACCTTC.

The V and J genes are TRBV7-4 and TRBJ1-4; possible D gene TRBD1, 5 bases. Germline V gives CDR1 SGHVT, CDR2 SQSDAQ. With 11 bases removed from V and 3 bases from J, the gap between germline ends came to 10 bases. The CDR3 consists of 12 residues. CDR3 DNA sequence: TGTGCCTTCCAGGGACCTAATGAAAAACTGTTTTTT. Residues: CAFQGPNEKLFF.

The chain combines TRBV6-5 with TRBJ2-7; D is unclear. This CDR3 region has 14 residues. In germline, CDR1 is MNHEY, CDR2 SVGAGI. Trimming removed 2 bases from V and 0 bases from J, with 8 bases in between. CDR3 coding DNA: TGTGCCAGCAGTTACAGAGGACCCTCCTACGAGCAGTACTTC. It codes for CASSYRGPSYEQYF.

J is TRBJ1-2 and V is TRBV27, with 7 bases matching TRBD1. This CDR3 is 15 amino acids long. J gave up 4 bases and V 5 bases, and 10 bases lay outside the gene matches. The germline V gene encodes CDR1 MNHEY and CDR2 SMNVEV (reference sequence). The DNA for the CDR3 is TGTGCCAGCAGTCAACAGGGGTCAAATTTCTATGGCTACACCTTC. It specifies CASSQQGSNFYGYTF.

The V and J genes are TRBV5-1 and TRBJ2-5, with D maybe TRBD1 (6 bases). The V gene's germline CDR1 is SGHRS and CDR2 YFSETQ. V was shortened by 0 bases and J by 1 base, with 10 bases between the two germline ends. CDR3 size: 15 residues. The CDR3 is CASSLAQGTQETQYF. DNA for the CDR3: TGCGCCAGCAGCTTGGCACAGGGAACCCAAGAGACCCAGTACTTC. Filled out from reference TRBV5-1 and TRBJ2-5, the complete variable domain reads KAGVTQTPRYLIKTRGQQVTLSCSPISGHRSVSWYQQTPGQGLQFLFEYFSETQRNKGNFPGRFSGRQFSNSRSEMNVSTLELGDSALYLCASSLAQGTQETQYFGPGTRLLVL.